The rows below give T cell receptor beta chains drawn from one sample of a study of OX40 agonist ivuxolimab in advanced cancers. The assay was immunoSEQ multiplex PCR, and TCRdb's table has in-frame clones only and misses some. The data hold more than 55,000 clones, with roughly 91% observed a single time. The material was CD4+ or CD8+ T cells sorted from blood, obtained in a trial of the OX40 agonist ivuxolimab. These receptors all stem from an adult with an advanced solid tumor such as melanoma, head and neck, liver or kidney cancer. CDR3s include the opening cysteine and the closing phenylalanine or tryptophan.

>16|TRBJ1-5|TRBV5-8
CASSSGTGHSNQPQHF
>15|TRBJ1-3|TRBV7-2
CASSSTGGGGNTIYF
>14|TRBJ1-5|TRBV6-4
CASSGEYSNQPQHF
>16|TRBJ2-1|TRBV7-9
CASSPGLAGSYNEQFF
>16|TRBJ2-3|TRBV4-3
CASSQAYGGSTDTQYF
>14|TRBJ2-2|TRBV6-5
CATRGLGRTGELFF
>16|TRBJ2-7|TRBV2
CASSEGPRLGRHEQYF
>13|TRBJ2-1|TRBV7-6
CASSPLAGAKQFF
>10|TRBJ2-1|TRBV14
CARLGDEQFF
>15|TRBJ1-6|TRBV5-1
CASSLEQGNNSPLHF
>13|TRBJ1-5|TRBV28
CASRYDTRQPQHF
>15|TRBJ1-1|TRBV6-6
CASSYGGHSNTEAFF
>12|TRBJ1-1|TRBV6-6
CASSYEEVEAFF
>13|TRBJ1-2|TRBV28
CASSDNGPYGYTF
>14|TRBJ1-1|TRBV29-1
CSVSSLGGGSEAFF
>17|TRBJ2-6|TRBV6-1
CASSGTSGGFGANVLTF
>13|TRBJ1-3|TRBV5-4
CASSLDTGNTIYF
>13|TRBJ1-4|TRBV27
CARPGRSNEKLFF
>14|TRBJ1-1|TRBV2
CASRPRYGGTEAFF
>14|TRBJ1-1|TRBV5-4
CASSQTAMNTEAFF
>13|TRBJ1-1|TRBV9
CASSAQGRTEAFF
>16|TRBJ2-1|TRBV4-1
CASSQESGSSYNEQFF
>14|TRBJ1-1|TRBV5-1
CASSGLGTNTEAFF
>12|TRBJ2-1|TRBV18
CASSLVNNEQFF
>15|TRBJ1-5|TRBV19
CASSTGQGAYQPQHF
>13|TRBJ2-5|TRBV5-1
CASSLSGQETQYF
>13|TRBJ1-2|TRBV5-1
CASSPEAAYGYTF